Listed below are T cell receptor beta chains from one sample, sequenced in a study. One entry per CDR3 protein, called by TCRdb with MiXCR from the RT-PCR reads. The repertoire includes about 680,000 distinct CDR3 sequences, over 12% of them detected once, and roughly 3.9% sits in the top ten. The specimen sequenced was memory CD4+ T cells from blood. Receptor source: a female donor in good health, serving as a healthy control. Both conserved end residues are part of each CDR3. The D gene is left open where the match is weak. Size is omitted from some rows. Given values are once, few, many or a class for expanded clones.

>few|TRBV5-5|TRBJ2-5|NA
TGTGCCAGCAGCTTGGTACGGGACACCGGAGGTGGGGAGACCCAGTACTTC
CASSLVRDTGGGETQYF
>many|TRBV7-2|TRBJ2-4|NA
TGTGCCAGCAGCTCGCCCTCGGCGGCAAACATTCAGTACTTC
CASSSPSAANIQYF
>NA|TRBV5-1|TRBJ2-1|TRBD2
TGCGCCAGCAGCCCCCTCAGTGGCGGGGGGTACAATGAGCAGTTCTTC
CASSPLSGGGYNEQFF
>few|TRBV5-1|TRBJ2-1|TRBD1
TGCGCCAGCAGCTGGGGGACAGGTGGGTTGGGGAATGAGCAGTTCTTC
CASSWGTGGLGNEQFF
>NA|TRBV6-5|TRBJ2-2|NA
TGTGCCAGCAGTTACTCGAAGGGTATCACCGGGGAGCTGTTTTTT
CASSYSKGITGELFF
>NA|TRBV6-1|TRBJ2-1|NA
TGTGCCAGCAGTGAAGCTGATCGGGAGGAGCAGTTCTTC
CASSEADREEQFF
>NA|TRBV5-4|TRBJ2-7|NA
TGTGCCAGCAGCTCGACAGGCGATAAGAACGAGCAGTACTTC
CASSSTGDKNEQYF
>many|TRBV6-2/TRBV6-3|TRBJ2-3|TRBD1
TGTGCCAGCAGTTACTCCTTACAGGGGGCGCTTAGTACAGATACGCAGTATTTT
CASSYSLQGALSTDTQYF
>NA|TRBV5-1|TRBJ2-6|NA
TGCGCCAGCAGCCCGGGGGTCTCTGGGGACAACGTCCTGACTTTC
CASSPGVSGDNVLTF
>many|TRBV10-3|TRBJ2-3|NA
TGTGCCATCAGCGGCAATCGGGCAGATACGCAGTATTTT
CAISGNRADTQYF
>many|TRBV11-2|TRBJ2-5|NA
TGTGCCTCCGCCGATCTAGGTACTCAAGAGACCCAGTACTTC
CASADLGTQETQYF
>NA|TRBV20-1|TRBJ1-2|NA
TGCAGTGCTGAAGACAGGAACCCTAACTATGGCTACACCTTC
CSAEDRNPNYGYTF
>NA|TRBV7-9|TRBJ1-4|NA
TGTGCCAGCAGCACCCGGACCCTTGATGAAAAACTGTTTTTT
CASSTRTLDEKLFF
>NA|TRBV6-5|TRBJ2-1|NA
TGTGCCAGCAGTTACTCGTTCGCCAATGAGCAGTTCTTC
CASSYSFANEQFF
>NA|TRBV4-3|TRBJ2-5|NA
TGCGCCAGCAGCCAAGAACTTACAACTCAAGAGACCCAGTACTTC
CASSQELTTQETQYF
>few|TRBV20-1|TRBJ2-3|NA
TGCAGTGCCGCGGGAAGGGCTTGGGCGGATACGCAGTATTTT
CSAAGRAWADTQYF
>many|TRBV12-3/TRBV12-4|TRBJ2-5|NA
TGTGCCAGCAGTTTCGCGGCACAGGGCGGAGAGACCCAGTACTTC
CASSFAAQGGETQYF
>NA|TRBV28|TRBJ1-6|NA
TGTGCCAGCAAGGAGGGCGTGAGATCACCCCTCCACTTT
CASKEGVRSPLHF
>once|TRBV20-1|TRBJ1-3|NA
TGCAGTGCTAGGTTGGGACGGAGAAGCACCATATATTTT
CSARLGRRSTIYF
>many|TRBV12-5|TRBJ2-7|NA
TGTGCTAGTGGTTTGAAGAGGGCCTACGAGCAGTACTTC
CASGLKRAYEQYF
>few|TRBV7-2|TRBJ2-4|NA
TGTGCCAGCAGCTTAGTGGGGCAGGTTGGGGGAACCATTCAGTACTTC
CASSLVGQVGGTIQYF
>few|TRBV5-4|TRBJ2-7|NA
TGTGCCAGCAGCTTGGGCCACGGGGGCGAGGGCGAGCAGTACTTC
CASSLGHGGEGEQYF
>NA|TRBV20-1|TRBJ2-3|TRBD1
TGCAGTGTGGCAGGGGGCTCAGATACGCAGTATTTT
CSVAGGSDTQYF
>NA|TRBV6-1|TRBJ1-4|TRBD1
TGTGCCAGCAGTGAAGGGACAGGGAATGAAAAACTGTTTTTT
CASSEGTGNEKLFF
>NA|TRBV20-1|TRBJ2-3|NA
TGCAGTGCTAGGCAGGCAGGGAGCACAGATACGCAGTATTTT
CSARQAGSTDTQYF
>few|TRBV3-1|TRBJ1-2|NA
TGTGCCAGCAGCCTAGGACTTCTCAGCTATGGCTACACCTTC
CASSLGLLSYGYTF
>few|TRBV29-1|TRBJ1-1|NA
TGCAGCGTCGAGAAACAGGGTCCCGCTGAAGCTTTCTTT
CSVEKQGPAEAFF
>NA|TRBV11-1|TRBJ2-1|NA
TGTGCCAGCAGCGTTAATCGGGATCACGGGCAGTTCTTC
CASSVNRDHGQFF
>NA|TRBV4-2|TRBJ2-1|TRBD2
TGTGCCAGCAGCCAAGGCTCTAGCGGGGGGGCAGATGAGCAGTTCTTC
CASSQGSSGGADEQFF
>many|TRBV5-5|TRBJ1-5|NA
TGTGCCAGCAGCTTGTCGGCACACCTTAGCAATCAGCCCCAGCATTTT
CASSLSAHLSNQPQHF
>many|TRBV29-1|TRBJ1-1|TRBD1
TGCAAAGGACAGGGGGCTACTGAAGCTTTCTTT
CKGQGATEAFF
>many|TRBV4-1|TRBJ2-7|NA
TGCGCCAGCAGCCAGACAGGGAGGGTCGACGAGCAGTACTTC
CASSQTGRVDEQYF
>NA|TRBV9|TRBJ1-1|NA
TGTGCCAGCAGGGCGCCCGGCACTGAAGCTTTCTTT
CASRAPGTEAFF
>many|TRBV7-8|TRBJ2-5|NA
TGTGCCAGCAGCCCGATCTCCACTTCTCAGACCCAGTACTTC
CASSPISTSQTQYF
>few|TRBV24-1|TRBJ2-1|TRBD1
TGTGCCACCAGTGATCCGGCTATGTCCGGGACAGGGGCCAACAATGAGCAGTTCTTC
CATSDPAMSGTGANNEQFF
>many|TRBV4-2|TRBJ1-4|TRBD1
TGTGCCAGCAGCCGACAGGGTGAAAAACTGTTTTTT
CASSRQGEKLFF
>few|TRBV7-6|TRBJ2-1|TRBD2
TGTGCCAGCAGCCCTATAGCGGGGGCACACAATGAGCAGTTCTTC
CASSPIAGAHNEQFF
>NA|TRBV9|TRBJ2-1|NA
TGTGCCAGCAGCGCGGACTTAAATGAGCAGATCTTC
CASSADLNEQIF
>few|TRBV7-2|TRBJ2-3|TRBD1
TGTGCCAGCAGCTCCGATTGGGGGACAGGAATACAAGATACGCAGTATTTT
CASSSDWGTGIQDTQYF
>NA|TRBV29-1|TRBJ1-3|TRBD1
TGCAGCGTCAAACGGACAGGTAGAAACACCATATATTTT
CSVKRTGRNTIYF
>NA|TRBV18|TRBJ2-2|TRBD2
TGTGCCAGCACGGGACTAGCGGGGGCCGGGAGCACCGGGGAGCTGTTTTTT
CASTGLAGAGSTGELFF
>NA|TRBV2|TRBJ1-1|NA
TGTGCCAGCAGTGGAGTAGCGAACACTGAACCTTTCTTT
CASSGVANTEPFF
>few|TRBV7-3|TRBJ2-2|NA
TGTGCCAGCAGCTTAATCGGCCCCGGGGAGCTGTTTTTT
CASSLIGPGELFF
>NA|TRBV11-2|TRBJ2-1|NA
TGTGCCAGCAGCCCCGGTAGGGAGAGAGGTAATGAGCAGTTCTTC
CASSPGRERGNEQFF
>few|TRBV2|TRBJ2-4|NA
TGTGCCAGCAGTGGTAGGTGGGGGGAGAACATTCAGTACTTC
CASSGRWGENIQYF
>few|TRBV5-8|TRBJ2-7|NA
TGTGCCAGCACCCAGGCCTGGAGCTCCTACGAGCAGTACTTC
CASTQAWSSYEQYF
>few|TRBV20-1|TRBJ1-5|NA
TGCAGTGCCACGGAAGGCGTCAGGGGTAGCAATCAGCCCCAGCATTTT
CSATEGVRGSNQPQHF
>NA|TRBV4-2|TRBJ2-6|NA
TGTGCCAGCAGCCAAGGATCCGGAAGCTCTGGGGCCAACGTCCTGACTTTC
CASSQGSGSSGANVLTF
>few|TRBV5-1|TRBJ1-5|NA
TGCGCCAGCAGACGTGACCCTAATCAGCCCCAGCATTTT
CASRRDPNQPQHF
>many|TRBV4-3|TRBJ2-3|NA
TGCGCCAGCAGCCAAGAATGGCAGGTTAGCACAGATACGCAGTATTTT
CASSQEWQVSTDTQYF
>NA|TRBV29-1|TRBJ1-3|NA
TGCAGCGTGGGCAGGGCGAACTCTGGAAACACCATATATTTT
CSVGRANSGNTIYF
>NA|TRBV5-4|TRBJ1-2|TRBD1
TGTGCCAGCAGCTCGGGACAGGAAGCCTATGGCTACACCTTC
CASSSGQEAYGYTF
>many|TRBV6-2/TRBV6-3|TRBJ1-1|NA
TGTGCCAGCAGTAGGGACACCTCTCCGGAGCACACTGAAGCTTTCTTT
CASSRDTSPEHTEAFF
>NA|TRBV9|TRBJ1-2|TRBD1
TGTGCCAGCAGCGTGGATGGGACAGGCGAACCGCACTATGGCTACACCTTC
CASSVDGTGEPHYGYTF
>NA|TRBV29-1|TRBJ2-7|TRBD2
TGCAGCGTCTCTTCGGCGAATCCGATAGCGGGGGCTTCCTACGAGCAGTACTTC
CSVSSANPIAGASYEQYF
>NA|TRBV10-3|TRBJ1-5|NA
TGTGCCATCAGTGAGCAGATCGGTCAGCCCCAGCATTTT
CAISEQIGQPQHF
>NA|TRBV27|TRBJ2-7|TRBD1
TGTGCCAGCAGTTTCCAGGGGGCGTTTGGGGAGCAGTACTTC
CASSFQGAFGEQYF